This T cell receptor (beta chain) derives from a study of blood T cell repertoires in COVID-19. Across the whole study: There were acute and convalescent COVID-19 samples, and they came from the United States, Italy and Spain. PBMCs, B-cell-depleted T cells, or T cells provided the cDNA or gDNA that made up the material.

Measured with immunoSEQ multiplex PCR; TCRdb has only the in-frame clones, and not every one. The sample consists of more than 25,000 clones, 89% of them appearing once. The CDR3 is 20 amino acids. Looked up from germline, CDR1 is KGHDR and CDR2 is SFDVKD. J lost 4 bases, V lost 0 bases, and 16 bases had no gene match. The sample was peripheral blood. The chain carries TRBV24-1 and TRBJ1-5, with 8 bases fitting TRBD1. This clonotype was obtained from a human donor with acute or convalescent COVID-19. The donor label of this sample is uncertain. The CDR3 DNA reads TGTGCCACCAGTGATTTGCGAGGAGGCTCCGGGACAGGAGATAATCAGCCCCAGCATTTT. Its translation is CATSDLRGGSGTGDNQPQHF.